This T cell receptor beta chain derives from a study of T cell changes during pregnancy in multiple sclerosis. TCRdb keeps only in-frame clones here, not all; method: immunoSEQ multiplex PCR. The repertoire holds some 81,000 clones, approximately 90% seen once, with around 1.8% in the top ten. V lost 4 bases to trimming and J lost 9 bases, with 21 bases between them. This CDR3 comprises 15 residues. Germline CDR1 is MNHEY and CDR2 is SVGAGI. The sequences come from peripheral blood, collected before pregnancy. The rearrangement uses TRBV6-5 and TRBJ1-1; perhaps TRBD1 as D (6 bases). The sequence derives from a female donor with multiple sclerosis, enrolled in a pregnancy study. CDR3 region: CASSSNQGRVGKAFF. For the CDR3, the DNA is TGTGCCAGCAGTTCCAACCAGGGGCGCGTTGGGAAAGCTTTCTTT.